This record looks at one T cell receptor beta chain sequence and its context. The sample originates from a study of OX40 agonist ivuxolimab in advanced cancers. Study as a whole: Patients were given ivuxolimab, an antibody that agonizes OX40 (CD134). Hepatocellular carcinoma, melanoma, renal cell or head and neck cancer was diagnosed in the dose-escalation patients. There were three patients with partial responses, one having hepatocellular carcinoma and two cutaneous melanoma.

The CDR3 length is 15 residues. The germline CDR1 and CDR2 sequences are ENHRY and SYGVKD. The J segment lost 7 bases and the V segment lost 0 bases, leaving 4 bases of the junction unmatched. The table came from immunoSEQ multiplex PCR; TCRdb's copy has only in-frame clones and leaves some out. This table holds roughly 70,000 clones, 75% to 90% found once. This sample comprised CD4+ or CD8+ T cells sorted from blood, obtained in a trial of the OX40 agonist ivuxolimab. J is TRBJ1-3 and V is TRBV10-3, with 9 positions matching TRBD1. The sequence came from an adult with an advanced solid tumor such as melanoma, head and neck, liver or kidney cancer. The CDR3 DNA reads as TGTGCCATCAGTGAGTCGAGACAGGGGGGCAACACCATATATTTT. Translation: CAISESRQGGNTIYF.